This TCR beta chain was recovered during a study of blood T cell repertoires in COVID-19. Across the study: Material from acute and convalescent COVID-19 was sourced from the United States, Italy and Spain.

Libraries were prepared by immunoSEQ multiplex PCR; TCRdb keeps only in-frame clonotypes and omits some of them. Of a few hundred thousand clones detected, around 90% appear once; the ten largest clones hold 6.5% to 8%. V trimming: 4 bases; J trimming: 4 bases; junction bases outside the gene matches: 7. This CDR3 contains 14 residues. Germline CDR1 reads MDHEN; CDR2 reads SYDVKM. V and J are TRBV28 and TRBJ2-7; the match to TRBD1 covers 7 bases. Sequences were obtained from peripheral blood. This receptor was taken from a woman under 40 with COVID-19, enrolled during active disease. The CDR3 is CASSWWDSTYEQYF. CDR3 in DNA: TGTGCCAGCAGTTGGTGGGACAGTACTTACGAGCAGTACTTC.